The 21 T cell receptor beta chains below all came from one sample that was sequenced in a study of T cell repertoires in cytomegalovirus infection. TCRdb processed the reads anew with MiXCR; each CDR3 protein has one entry. Among 600,000 to 800,000 distinct CDR3 sequences, roughly a quarter were seen once, and the ten largest hold 8%. Sequencing used CD8+ T cells from PBMCs. Receptors were obtained from a human donor in good health (CMV status not recorded). Some clones in this sample may be carry-over from other donors' samples.

In its sample, this clonotype was seen a few times. The CDR3 region has the DNA TGTGCCAGCGGGCAGGGACACTACACAGATACGCAGTATTTT. It is translated as CASGQGHYTDTQYF. The chain is built from TRBV6-2 or TRBV6-3 and TRBJ2-3, with TRBD1 as a possible D gene (6 bases). The V gene lost 8 bases and the J gene lost 2 bases, with 14 bases spanning the gap. This CDR3 has 14 residues. The germline V gene encodes CDR1 MNHEY and CDR2 SVGEGT.

V and J are TRBV6-2 or TRBV6-3 and TRBJ2-6; a possible D gene is TRBD1 (6 bases). The CDR3 runs to 16 residues. Trimming cost V 5 bases and J 0 bases, with 11 bases left between them. The V gene's germline CDR1 is MNHEY and CDR2 SVGEGT. The CDR3 sequence: CASSTGHASGANVLTF. CDR3 nucleotides: TGTGCCAGCAGTACAGGGCATGCCTCTGGGGCCAACGTCCTGACTTTC.

This clonotype was observed a few times. A much larger clone is a single base away; this may be a read error. The chain combines TRBV7-2 with TRBJ2-7; 13 bases line up with TRBD2. The trim removed 5 bases at V and 3 bases at J, leaving 13 bases unmatched. CDR1 is SGHTA, CDR2 FQGNSA, per germline. This CDR3 spans 18 amino acids. The CDR3, as DNA: TGTGCCAGCAGCCCGGGACTAGCGGGGTCAGAATGGGACTACGAGCAGTACGTC. Its translation: CASSPGLAGSEWDYEQYV.

The chain links TRBV29-1 to TRBJ2-5; TRBD2 matches at 14 bases. The CDR3 runs 18 residues. Germline-derived CDR1 and CDR2 are SQVTM and ANQGSEA. V shed 1 base, J shed 1 base, and the junction held 8 bases outside the gene matches. The CDR3 coding sequence is TGCAGCGTTGAAGGGTCGGGACTAGCGGGGGAAACCCAAGAGACCCAGTACTTC. Encoded protein: CSVEGSGLAGETQETQYF.

The table lists this clonotype with many counts. This sequence joins TRBV28 and TRBJ2-3; D gene unclear. Trimming shortened V by 4 bases and J by 5 bases, and 7 bases separated the two germline ends. Germline loops: CDR1 MDHEN, CDR2 SYDVKM. The CDR3 runs to 12 residues. CDR3 nucleotides: TGTGCCAGCAGTTATTGGGAAGATACGCAGTATTTT. Translating it yields CASSYWEDTQYF.

This clonotype was observed at least ten times. This rearrangement joins TRBV7-2 to TRBJ2-1, with 8 bases lining up with TRBD2. The CDR3 covers 17 residues. Per germline, CDR1 SGHTA and CDR2 FQGNSA. The ends lost 1 base at V and 0 bases at J; junction bases unmatched: 5. The CDR3 sequence is CASSLVGGGPSYNEQFF. As DNA, the CDR3 is TGTGCCAGCAGCTTAGTCGGGGGGGGGCCCTCCTACAATGAGCAGTTCTTC.

This clonotype was found a few times. A much bigger clone sits one base away, suggesting this may be a read error. The chain carries TRBV7-8 and TRBJ1-1; perhaps TRBD1 as D (6 bases). This CDR3 has 13 residues. V was shortened by 3 bases and J by 3 bases, with 8 bases between the two germline ends. CDR1 and CDR2 (germline): SGHVS, FQNEAQ. The CDR3 DNA reads as TGTGCCAGCAGCTTCGGGGGGCACACTGAAGCTTTCTTT. Its protein product is CASSFGGHTEAFF.

Only a few counts were recorded for this clonotype. J is TRBJ1-2 and V is TRBV6-6; no clear D gene. The CDR3 totals 11 residues. CDR1 and CDR2 (germline): MNHNY, SVGAGI (reference sequence). As DNA, the CDR3 is TGTGCGGTTCGGGTTGGCTATGGCTACACCTTC. As protein: CAVRVGYGYTF.

The sample holds many counts of this clonotype. CDR3 bases: TGTGCCAGTAGTCCGACATGGAACACAGATACGCAGTATTTT. This encodes CASSPTWNTDTQYF. The V call is TRBV19, the J call TRBJ2-3; D unresolved. This CDR3 comprises 14 residues. V was shortened by 5 bases and J by 2 bases, with 11 bases between the two germline ends. CDR1 is LNHDA and CDR2 is SQIVND in the germline V gene (reference sequence).

CDR3: CASSTSGQGFAEAFF. The DNA for the CDR3 is TGTGCCAGCAGTACCTCCGGGCAGGGTTTCGCTGAAGCTTTCTTT. The V call is TRBV25-1, the J call TRBJ1-1; a weak D match, TRBD1 (5 bases). V lost 5 bases and J 6 bases, leaving 19 bases between the germline ends. The CDR3 extends over 15 amino acids. Per germline, CDR1 MGHDK and CDR2 SYGVNS.

The chain combines TRBV2 with TRBJ2-1, with 9 bases that match TRBD1. J lost 7 bases, V lost 3 bases, and 7 bases had no gene match. This CDR3 is 15 amino acids long. Germline V lookup: CDR1 SNHLY, CDR2 FYNNEI. CDR3 sequence reads: CASSEPDRGWNEQFF. The DNA for the CDR3 is TGTGCCAGCAGTGAGCCGGACAGGGGATGGAATGAGCAGTTCTTC.

This clonotype was observed a few times. The rearrangement uses TRBV7-9 and TRBJ2-1; 8 bases are shared with TRBD1. Germline trimming cut 5 bases from V and 7 bases from J; bases unmatched to any gene: 7. The CDR3 is 14 residues long. In germline, CDR1 is SEHNR, CDR2 FQNEAQ (reference sequence). The chain's CDR3 is CASSPGQGVNEQFF. In nucleotides, the CDR3 is TGTGCCAGCAGCCCCGGACAGGGAGTTAATGAGCAGTTCTTC.

There are many counts of this clonotype. The chain is built from TRBV12-3 or TRBV12-4 and TRBJ2-1, with 10 nucleotides matching TRBD2. The CDR3 runs 16 residues. V shed 3 bases, J shed 7 bases, and the junction held 9 bases outside the gene matches. The CDR3 DNA reads as TGTGCCAGCAGTTTTCCGGGACTAGCGTGGGGGAATGAGCAGTTCTTC. Translating gives CASSFPGLAWGNEQFF.

This clonotype was seen only a few times. In DNA form, the CDR3 reads TGTGCCAGCAGTTTATATGGGGAGGTGACGAGGACCATATATTTT. As protein: CASSLYGEVTRTIYF. This chain uses TRBV28 with TRBJ1-3, with D unclear. Germline CDR1 reads MDHEN; CDR2 reads SYDVKM. V was cut by 1 base and J by 10 bases, with 17 bases left in between. The length of the CDR3 is 15 residues.

V usage is TRBV20-1 and J usage is TRBJ2-7, with D hard to call. Trimming took off 0 bases at V and 4 bases at J, with 7 bases between the two ends. The CDR3 has 12 residues. Per the germline V gene, CDR1 is DFQATT and CDR2 is SNEGSKA (reference sequence). CDR3 nucleotides: TGCAGTGCTAGAGATACGGGTTACGAGCAGTACTTC. It specifies CSARDTGYEQYF.

This clonotype showed up just a few times. The chain couples TRBV2 to TRBJ2-1; the match to TRBD2 covers 9 bases. V shed 1 base and J 0 bases; nucleotides not matched to a gene: 19. Per the germline V gene, CDR1 is SNHLY and CDR2 is FYNNEI. This CDR3 has 22 amino acids. DNA of the CDR3: TGTGCCAGCAGTGAAGAAAGGGGAGTTCGCAGCGGGGGGCCCTCCTCCTACAATGAGCAGTTCTTC. Amino acid sequence: CASSEERGVRSGGPSSYNEQFF. Based on the CDR3 plus reference TRBV2 and TRBJ2-1, the full variable domain is EPEVTQTPSHQVTQMGQEVILRCVPISNHLYFYWYRQILGQKVEFLVSFYNNEISEKSEIFDDQFSVERPDGSNFTLKIRSTKLEDSAMYFCASSEERGVRSGGPSSYNEQFFGPGTRLTVL.

V gene TRBV23-1 combines with J gene TRBJ2-3; 7 nucleotides agree with TRBD1. TRBV23-1 is classed as an ORF, of uncertain function. Trimming took 2 bases from V and 6 from J; bases not matched to a gene: 11. The CDR3 contains 16 residues. CDR3 coding DNA: TGCGCCAGCAGTCAACCTGACAGGGCGGGTGGGGATACGCAGTATTTT. This gives the protein CASSQPDRAGGDTQYF.

This clonotype was counted many times. This chain connects TRBV28 to TRBJ2-7; D perhaps matches TRBD1 (5 bases). This CDR3 spans 12 amino acids. The germline V gene has CDR1 MDHEN and CDR2 SYDVKM. Trimming removed 5 bases at V and 7 bases at J, with 12 bases between. The CDR3 loop reads CASSTDSREQYV. CDR3 sequence (DNA): TGTGCCAGCAGTACTGACAGCAGGGAGCAGTACGTC.

This clonotype was found a few times. The chain couples TRBV20-1 to TRBJ2-1, with 10 bases identical to TRBD2. Trimming removed 0 bases from V and 5 bases from J; junction bases left unmatched: 7. Germline CDR1 and CDR2: DFQATT and SNEGSKA (reference sequence). CDR3 size: 16 residues. The CDR3: CSARDKAGGPNNEQFF. In DNA form, the CDR3 reads TGCAGTGCTAGAGATAAAGCGGGGGGGCCCAACAATGAGCAGTTCTTC.

In this sample, this clonotype turned up a few times. V gene TRBV7-9 combines with J gene TRBJ1-1, with D uncertain. The V end lost 5 bases, the J end lost 8 bases, and 12 bases lay between the germline ends. The germline V gene encodes CDR1 SEHNR and CDR2 FQNEAQ (reference sequence). The CDR3 runs 12 residues. CDR3 protein: CASSPKLQEAFF. CDR3 bases: TGTGCCAGCAGCCCCAAACTCCAAGAAGCTTTCTTT. Full variable domain (remainder filled in from reference TRBV7-9 and TRBJ1-1): DTGVSQNPRHKITKRGQNVTFRCDPISEHNRLYWYRQTLGQGPEFLTYFQNEAQLEKSRLLSDRFSAERPKGSFSTLEIQRTEQGDSAMYLCASSPKLQEAFFGQGTRLTVV.

The CDR3 nucleotides read TGCGCCAGCGCATCGTCCGGCTCTGGAAACACCATATATTTT. Translating gives CASASSGSGNTIYF. This sequence joins TRBV5-1 and TRBJ1-3; D is unclear. Germline V CDR1 and CDR2: SGHRS, YFSETQ. Trimming pared 7 bases from V and 0 bases from J, leaving 11 bases between. The CDR3 sequence is 14 residues long.